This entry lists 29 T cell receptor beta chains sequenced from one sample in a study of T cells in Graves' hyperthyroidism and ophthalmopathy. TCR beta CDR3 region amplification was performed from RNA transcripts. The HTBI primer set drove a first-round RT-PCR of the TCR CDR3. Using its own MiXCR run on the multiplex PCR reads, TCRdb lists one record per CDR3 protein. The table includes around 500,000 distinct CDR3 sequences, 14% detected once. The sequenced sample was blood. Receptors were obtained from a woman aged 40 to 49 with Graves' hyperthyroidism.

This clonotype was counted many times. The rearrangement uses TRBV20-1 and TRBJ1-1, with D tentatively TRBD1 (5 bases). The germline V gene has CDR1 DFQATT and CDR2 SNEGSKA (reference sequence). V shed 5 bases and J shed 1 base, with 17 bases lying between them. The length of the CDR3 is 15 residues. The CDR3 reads CSARPGTVTNTEAFF. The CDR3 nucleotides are TGCAGTGCTCGTCCCGGGACGGTCACGAACACTGAAGCTTTCTTT.

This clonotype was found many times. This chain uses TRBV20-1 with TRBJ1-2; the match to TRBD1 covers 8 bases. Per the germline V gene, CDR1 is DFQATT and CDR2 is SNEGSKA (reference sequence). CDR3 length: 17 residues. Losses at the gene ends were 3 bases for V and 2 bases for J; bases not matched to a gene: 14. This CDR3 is CSASPRTGFGINYGYTF. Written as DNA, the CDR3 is TGCAGTGCTAGCCCCCGGACAGGGTTCGGAATCAACTATGGCTACACCTTC.

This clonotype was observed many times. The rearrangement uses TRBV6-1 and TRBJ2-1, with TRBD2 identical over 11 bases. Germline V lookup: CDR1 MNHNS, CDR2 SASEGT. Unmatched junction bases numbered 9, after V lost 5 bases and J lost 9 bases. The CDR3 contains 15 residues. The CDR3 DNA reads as TGTGCCAGCAGTCAGGGACTAGCGGAGGGTCGTGAGCAGTTCTTC. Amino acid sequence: CASSQGLAEGREQFF.

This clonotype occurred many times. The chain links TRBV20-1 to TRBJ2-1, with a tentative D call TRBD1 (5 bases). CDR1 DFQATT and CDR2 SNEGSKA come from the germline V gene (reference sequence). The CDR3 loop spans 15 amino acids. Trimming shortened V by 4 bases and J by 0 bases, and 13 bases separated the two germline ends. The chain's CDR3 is CSANRWGRSYNEQFF. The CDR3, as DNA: TGCAGTGCTAACCGTTGGGGCCGCTCCTACAATGAGCAGTTCTTC.

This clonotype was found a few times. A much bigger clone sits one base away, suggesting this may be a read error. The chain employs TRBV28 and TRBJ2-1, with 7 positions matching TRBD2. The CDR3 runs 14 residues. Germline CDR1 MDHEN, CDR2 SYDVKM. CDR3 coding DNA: TGTGTCAGCAGGTGGCGGGAGTCCTACAATGAGCAGTTCTTC. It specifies CVSRWRESYNEQFF.

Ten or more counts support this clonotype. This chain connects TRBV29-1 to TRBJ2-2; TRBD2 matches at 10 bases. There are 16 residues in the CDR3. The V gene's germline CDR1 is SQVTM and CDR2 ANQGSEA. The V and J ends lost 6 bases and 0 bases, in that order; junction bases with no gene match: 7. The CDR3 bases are TGCAGCGTGAGCGGGAGGGCCGCTACGAACACCGGGGAGCTGTTTTTT. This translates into CSVSGRAATNTGELFF.

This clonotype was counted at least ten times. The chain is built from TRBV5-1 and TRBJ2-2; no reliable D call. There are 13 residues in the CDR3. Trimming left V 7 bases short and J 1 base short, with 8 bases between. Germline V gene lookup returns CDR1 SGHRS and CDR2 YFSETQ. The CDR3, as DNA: TGCGCCAGCCGACCGCAGAACACCGGGGAGCTGTTTTTT. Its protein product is CASRPQNTGELFF.

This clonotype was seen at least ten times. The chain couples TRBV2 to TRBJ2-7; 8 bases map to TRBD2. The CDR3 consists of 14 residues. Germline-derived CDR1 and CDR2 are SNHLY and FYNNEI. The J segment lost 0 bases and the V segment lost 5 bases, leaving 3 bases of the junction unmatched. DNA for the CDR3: TGTGCCAGCAGTCCGGGACTAGGCTCCTACGAGCAGTACTTC. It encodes CASSPGLGSYEQYF.

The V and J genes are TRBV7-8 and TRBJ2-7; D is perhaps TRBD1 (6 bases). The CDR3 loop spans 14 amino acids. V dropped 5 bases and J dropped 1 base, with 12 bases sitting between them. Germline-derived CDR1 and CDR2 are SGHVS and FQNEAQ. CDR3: CASSPTTGSYEQYF. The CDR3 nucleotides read TGTGCCAGCAGCCCAACAACAGGGTCCTACGAGCAGTACTTC.

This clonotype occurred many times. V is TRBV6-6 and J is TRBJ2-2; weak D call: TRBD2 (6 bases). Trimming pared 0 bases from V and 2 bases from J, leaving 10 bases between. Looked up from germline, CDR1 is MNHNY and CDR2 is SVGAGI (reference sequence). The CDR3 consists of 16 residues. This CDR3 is CASSYSTRGNTGELFF. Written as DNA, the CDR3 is TGTGCCAGCAGTTACTCGACTAGGGGAAACACCGGGGAGCTGTTTTTT.

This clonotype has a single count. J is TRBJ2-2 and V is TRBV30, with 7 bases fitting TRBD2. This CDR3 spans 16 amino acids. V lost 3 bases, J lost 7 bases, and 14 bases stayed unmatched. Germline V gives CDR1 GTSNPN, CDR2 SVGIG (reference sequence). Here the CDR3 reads CAWSGLVPSRDGELFF. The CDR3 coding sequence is TGTGCCTGGAGCGGACTAGTTCCGAGTCGGGACGGGGAGCTGTTTTTT.

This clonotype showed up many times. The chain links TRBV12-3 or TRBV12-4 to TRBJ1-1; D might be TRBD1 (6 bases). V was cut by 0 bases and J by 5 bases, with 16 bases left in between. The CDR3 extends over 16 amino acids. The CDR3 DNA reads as TGTGCCAGCAGTTTAGCCCCAGAACAGGGAAGGACTGAAGCTTTCTTT. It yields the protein CASSLAPEQGRTEAFF.

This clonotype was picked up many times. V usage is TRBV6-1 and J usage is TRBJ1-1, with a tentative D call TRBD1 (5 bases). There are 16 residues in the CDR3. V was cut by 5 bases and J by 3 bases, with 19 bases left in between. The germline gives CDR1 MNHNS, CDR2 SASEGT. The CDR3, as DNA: TGTGCCAGCAGTTATTCCGGGGGTAGGGTGGACACTGAAGCTTTCTTT. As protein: CASSYSGGRVDTEAFF.

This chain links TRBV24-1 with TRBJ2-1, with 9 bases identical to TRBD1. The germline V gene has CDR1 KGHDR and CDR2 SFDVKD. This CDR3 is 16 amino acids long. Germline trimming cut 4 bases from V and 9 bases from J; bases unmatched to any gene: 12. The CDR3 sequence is CATSETTGTGRSEQFF. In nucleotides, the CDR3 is TGTGCCACCAGTGAGACTACCGGGACAGGGAGGAGTGAGCAGTTCTTC.

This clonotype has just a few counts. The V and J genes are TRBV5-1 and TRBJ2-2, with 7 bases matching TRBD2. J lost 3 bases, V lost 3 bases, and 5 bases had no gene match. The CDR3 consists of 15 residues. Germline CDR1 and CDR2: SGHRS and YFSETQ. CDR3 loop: CASSSTTSHTGELFF. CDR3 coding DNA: TGCGCCAGCAGCTCAACGACTAGCCACACCGGGGAGCTGTTTTTT.

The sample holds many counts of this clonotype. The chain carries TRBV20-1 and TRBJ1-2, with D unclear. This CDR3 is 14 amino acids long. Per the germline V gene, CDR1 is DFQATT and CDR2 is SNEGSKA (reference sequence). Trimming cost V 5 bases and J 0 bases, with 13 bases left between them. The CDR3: CSAGLASPNYGYTF. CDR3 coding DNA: TGCAGTGCTGGACTCGCATCACCTAACTATGGCTACACCTTC.

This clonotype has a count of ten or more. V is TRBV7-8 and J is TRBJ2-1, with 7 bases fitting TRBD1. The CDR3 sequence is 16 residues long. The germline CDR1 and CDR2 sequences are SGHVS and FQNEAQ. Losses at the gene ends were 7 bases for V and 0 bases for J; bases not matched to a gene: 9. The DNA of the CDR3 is TGTGCCAGCACCCTCTCAGGGGGAAGCTCCTACAATGAGCAGTTCTTC. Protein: CASTLSGGSSYNEQFF.

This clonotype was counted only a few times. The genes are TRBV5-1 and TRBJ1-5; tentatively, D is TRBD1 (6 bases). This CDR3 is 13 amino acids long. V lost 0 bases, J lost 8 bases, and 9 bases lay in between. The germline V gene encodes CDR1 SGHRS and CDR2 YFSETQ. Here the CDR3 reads CASSLVGGEPQHF. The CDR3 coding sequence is TGCGCCAGCAGCTTGGTCGGGGGCGAGCCCCAGCATTTT.

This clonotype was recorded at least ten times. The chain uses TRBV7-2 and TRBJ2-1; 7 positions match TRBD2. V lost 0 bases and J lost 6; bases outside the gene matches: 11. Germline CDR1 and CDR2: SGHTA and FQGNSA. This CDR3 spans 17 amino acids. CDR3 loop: CASSLARYLSSGNEQFF. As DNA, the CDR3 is TGTGCCAGCAGCTTAGCGAGGTACCTTTCTAGCGGCAATGAGCAGTTCTTC.

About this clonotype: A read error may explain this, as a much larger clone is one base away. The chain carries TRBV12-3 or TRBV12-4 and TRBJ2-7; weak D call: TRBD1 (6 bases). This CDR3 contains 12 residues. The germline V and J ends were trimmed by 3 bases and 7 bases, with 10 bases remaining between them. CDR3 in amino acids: CASSFPRGEQYF. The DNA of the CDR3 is TGTGCCAGCAGTTTTCCCAGGGGTGAGCAGTACTTC.

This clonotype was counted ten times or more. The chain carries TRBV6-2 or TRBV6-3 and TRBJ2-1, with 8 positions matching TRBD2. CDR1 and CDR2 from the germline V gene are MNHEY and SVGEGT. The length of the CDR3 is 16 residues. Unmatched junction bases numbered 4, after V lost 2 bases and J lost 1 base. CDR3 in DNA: TGTGCCAGCAGTTACCCTCCGGGAGGGTCCTACAATGAGCAGTTCTTC. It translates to CASSYPPGGSYNEQFF.

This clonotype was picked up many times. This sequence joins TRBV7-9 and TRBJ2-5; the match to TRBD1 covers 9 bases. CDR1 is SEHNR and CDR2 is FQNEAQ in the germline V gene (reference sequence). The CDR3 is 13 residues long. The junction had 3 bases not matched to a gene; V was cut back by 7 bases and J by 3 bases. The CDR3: CASNRGPKETQYF. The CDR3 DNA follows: TGTGCCAGCAACAGGGGGCCAAAAGAGACCCAGTACTTC.

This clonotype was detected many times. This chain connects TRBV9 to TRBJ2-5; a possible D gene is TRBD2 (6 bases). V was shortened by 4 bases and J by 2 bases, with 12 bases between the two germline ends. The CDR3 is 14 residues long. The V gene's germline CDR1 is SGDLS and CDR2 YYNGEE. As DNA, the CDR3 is TGTGCCAGCAGCCCCGGGACTCATCAAGAGACCCAGTACTTC. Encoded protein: CASSPGTHQETQYF.

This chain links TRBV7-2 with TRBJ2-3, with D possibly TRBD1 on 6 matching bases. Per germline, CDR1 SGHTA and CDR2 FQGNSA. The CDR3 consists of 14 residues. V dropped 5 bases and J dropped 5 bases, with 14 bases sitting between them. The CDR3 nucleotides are TGTGCCAGCAGCCCCAGGCCAGGGGAAGATACGCAGTATTTT. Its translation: CASSPRPGEDTQYF. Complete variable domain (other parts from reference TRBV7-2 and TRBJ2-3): GAGVSQSPSNKVTEKGKDVELRCDPISGHTALYWYRQSLGQGLEFLIYFQGNSAPDKSGLPSDRFSAERTGGSVSTLTIQRTQQEDSAVYLCASSPRPGEDTQYFGPGTRLTVL.

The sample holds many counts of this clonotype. The CDR3 nucleotides read TGTGCCAGCAGTTTACCCTCTGGCGGGAGTTCCTACGAGCAGTACTTC. Translation gives CASSLPSGGSSYEQYF. The chain recombines TRBV28 with TRBJ2-7; 7 nucleotides line up with TRBD2. Germline values: CDR1 MDHEN, CDR2 SYDVKM. Trimming cost V 2 bases and J 1 base; bases outside gene matches: 8. The CDR3 length is 16 residues.

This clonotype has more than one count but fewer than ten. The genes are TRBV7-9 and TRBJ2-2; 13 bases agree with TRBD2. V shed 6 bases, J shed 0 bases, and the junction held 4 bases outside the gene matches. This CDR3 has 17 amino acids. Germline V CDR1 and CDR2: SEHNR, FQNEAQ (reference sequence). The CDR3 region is CASRETSGRANTGELFF. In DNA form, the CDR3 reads TGTGCCAGCAGAGAAACTAGCGGGAGGGCGAACACCGGGGAGCTGTTTTTT.

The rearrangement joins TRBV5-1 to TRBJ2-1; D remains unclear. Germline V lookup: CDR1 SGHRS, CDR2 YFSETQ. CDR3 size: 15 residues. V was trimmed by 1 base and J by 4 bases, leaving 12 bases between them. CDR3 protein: CASSLNEQTYNEQFF. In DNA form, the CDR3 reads TGCGCCAGCAGCTTGAATGAGCAGACTTACAATGAGCAGTTCTTC.

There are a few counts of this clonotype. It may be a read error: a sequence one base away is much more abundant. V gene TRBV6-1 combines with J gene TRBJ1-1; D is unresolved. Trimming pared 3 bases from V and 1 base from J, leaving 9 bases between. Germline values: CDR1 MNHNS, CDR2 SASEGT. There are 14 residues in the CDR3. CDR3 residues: CASSEWRQNTEAFF. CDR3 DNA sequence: TGTGCCAGCAGTGAGTGGAGGCAGAACACTGAAGCTTTCTTT.

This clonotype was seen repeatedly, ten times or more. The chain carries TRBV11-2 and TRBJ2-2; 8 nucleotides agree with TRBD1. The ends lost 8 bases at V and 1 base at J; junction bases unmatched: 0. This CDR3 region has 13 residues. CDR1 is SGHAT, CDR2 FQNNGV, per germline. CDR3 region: CASGQGNTGELFF. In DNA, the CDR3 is TGTGCCAGCGGACAGGGGAACACCGGGGAGCTGTTTTTT.